This T cell receptor beta chain was recorded in a study of blood T cell repertoires in COVID-19. Across the whole study: Material from acute and convalescent COVID-19 was sourced from the United States, Italy and Spain. The analysed material was cDNA or gDNA that came from T cells, B-cell-depleted T cells, or PBMCs.

Authors' processing steps: Estimates of nucleated cell counts were drawn from the amplification of reference gene primers. Sequencing used immunoSEQ multiplex PCR; TCRdb keeps in-frame clones, though not all of them. V, J and clone size are taken as reported in that table, and D and trimming were inferred from the DNA itself. This sample carries 130,000 to 150,000 clones, 75% to 85% of them seen once, and the ten largest clones take 6.5% to 9%. The CDR3 contains 18 residues. Unmatched junction bases numbered 8, after V lost 0 bases and J lost 1 base. Germline CDR1 is LGHNA and CDR2 is YSLEER. The gene calls are TRBV4-3 and TRBJ1-4; 7 bases map to TRBD1. Sequenced sample: peripheral blood. The TCR was taken from a woman in her forties or fifties in a cohort sampled during active or convalescent COVID-19. The CDR3 is CASSQDLGGGETNEKLFF. The CDR3, as DNA: TGCGCCAGCAGCCAAGATCTAGGAGGGGGCGAAACTAATGAAAAACTGTTTTTT.